This is a list of T cell receptor beta chains from one sample in a study of cytomegalovirus exposure and HLA in healthy donors. Assay used: immunoSEQ multiplex PCR; TCRdb lists only in-frame clones, some missing. The sample contains over 100,000 clones, approximately 87% of which appear only once. Source material: PBMCs. The receptor source for this set is a woman in her late teens or twenties in good health and CMV-seropositive. The CDR3 runs from the conserved cysteine through the conserved F or W. The order of the fields is V gene, J gene, D gene, clone size, CDR3 protein, CDR3 DNA. D genes are given only for firm matches. Expanded clones get a size class; other rows say once, few or many, or leave the size out.

v_gene: TRBV13; j_gene: TRBJ2-1; d_gene: NA; abundance: NA; CDR3aa: CASSSPGFSNEQFF; CDR3nt: TGTGCCAGCAGTTCCCCCGGGTTCTCTAATGAGCAGTTCTTC
v_gene: TRBV27; j_gene: TRBJ1-6; d_gene: TRBD1; abundance: NA; CDR3aa: CASTSPRDRGLPNSPLHF; CDR3nt: TGTGCCAGCACCTCCCCCCGGGACAGGGGCCTTCCGAATTCACCCCTCCACTTT
v_gene: TRBV15; j_gene: TRBJ1-1; d_gene: TRBD1; abundance: NA; CDR3aa: CATTDRRNTEAFF; CDR3nt: TGTGCCACCACGGACAGGAGGAACACTGAAGCTTTCTTT
v_gene: TRBV2; j_gene: TRBJ1-6; d_gene: NA; abundance: few; CDR3aa: CASSELRYNSPLHF; CDR3nt: TGTGCCAGCAGTGAACTCAGGTATAATTCACCCCTCCACTTT
v_gene: TRBV7-9; j_gene: TRBJ2-1; d_gene: TRBD2; abundance: NA; CDR3aa: CASSLASGRRNEQFF; CDR3nt: TGTGCCAGCAGCCTGGCGAGCGGGAGAAGGAATGAGCAGTTCTTC
v_gene: TRBV19; j_gene: TRBJ2-3; d_gene: TRBD2; abundance: once; CDR3aa: CASSKRGLVDTQYF; CDR3nt: TGTGCCAGTAGTAAACGGGGACTAGTAGATACGCAGTATTTT
v_gene: TRBV7-2; j_gene: TRBJ1-1; d_gene: NA; abundance: NA; CDR3aa: CASSLWGHLNTEAFF; CDR3nt: TGTGCCAGCAGCTTATGGGGACACCTAAACACTGAAGCTTTCTTT
v_gene: TRBV11-3; j_gene: TRBJ1-2; d_gene: TRBD1; abundance: NA; CDR3aa: CASSTPGQGPTF; CDR3nt: TGTGCCAGCAGCACACCAGGACAGGGCCCCACCTTC
v_gene: TRBV10-3; j_gene: TRBJ1-2; d_gene: NA; abundance: NA; CDR3aa: CATDLGHINYGYTF; CDR3nt: TGTGCCACCGATCTGGGACATATTAACTATGGCTACACCTTC
v_gene: TRBV2; j_gene: TRBJ1-2; d_gene: TRBD1; abundance: NA; CDR3aa: CASSLTGNDYGYTF; CDR3nt: TGTGCCAGCAGTTTGACAGGGAACGACTATGGCTACACCTTC
v_gene: TRBV2; j_gene: TRBJ2-7; d_gene: NA; abundance: NA; CDR3aa: CASSEGGETGPSYEQYF; CDR3nt: TGTGCCAGCAGTGAAGGTGGAGAGACAGGCCCCTCCTACGAGCAGTACTTC
v_gene: TRBV5-4; j_gene: TRBJ1-1; d_gene: NA; abundance: NA; CDR3aa: CASRSPGTGSFNTEAFF; CDR3nt: TGTGCCAGCAGATCCCCGGGAACAGGGTCATTCAACACTGAAGCTTTCTTT
v_gene: TRBV27; j_gene: TRBJ2-5; d_gene: NA; abundance: NA; CDR3aa: CASSSRDKQETQYF; CDR3nt: TGTGCCAGCAGTTCCCGGGACAAACAAGAGACCCAGTACTTC
v_gene: TRBV7-2; j_gene: TRBJ1-5; d_gene: TRBD1; abundance: NA; CDR3aa: CASSLGGQGSEKHF; CDR3nt: TGTGCCAGCAGCTTAGGTGGACAGGGCTCCGAGAAGCATTTT
v_gene: TRBV27; j_gene: TRBJ1-2; d_gene: NA; abundance: once; CDR3aa: CASRGANYGYTF; CDR3nt: TGTGCCAGCAGGGGGGCCAACTATGGCTACACCTTC
v_gene: TRBV27; j_gene: TRBJ2-1; d_gene: TRBD1; abundance: NA; CDR3aa: CASSTGAANEQFF; CDR3nt: TGTGCCAGCAGTACAGGGGCCGCCAATGAGCAGTTCTTC
v_gene: TRBV18; j_gene: TRBJ2-6; d_gene: TRBD1; abundance: NA; CDR3aa: CASSRDRGPGANVLTF; CDR3nt: TGTGCCAGCTCAAGGGACAGGGGGCCTGGGGCCAACGTCCTGACTTTC
v_gene: TRBV10-3; j_gene: TRBJ2-5; d_gene: NA; abundance: NA; CDR3aa: CAISDPDTNQETQYF; CDR3nt: TGTGCCATCAGTGACCCTGACACCAACCAAGAGACCCAGTACTTC
v_gene: TRBV15; j_gene: TRBJ2-1; d_gene: TRBD2; abundance: NA; CDR3aa: CATSATGGEQFF; CDR3nt: TGTGCCACCAGCGCGACGGGAGGTGAGCAGTTCTTC
v_gene: TRBV28; j_gene: TRBJ1-1; d_gene: TRBD1; abundance: once; CDR3aa: CASSMDRGWGTEAFF; CDR3nt: TGTGCCAGCAGCATGGACAGGGGGTGGGGCACTGAAGCTTTCTTT
v_gene: TRBV9; j_gene: TRBJ2-1; d_gene: TRBD2; abundance: NA; CDR3aa: CASSARLAGGLDEQFF; CDR3nt: TGTGCCAGCAGCGCTCGACTAGCGGGGGGGCTGGATGAGCAGTTCTTC
v_gene: TRBV18; j_gene: TRBJ1-4; d_gene: TRBD1; abundance: NA; CDR3aa: CASSPITGDGNEKLFF; CDR3nt: TGTGCCAGCTCACCTATCACAGGGGACGGTAATGAAAAACTGTTTTTT
v_gene: TRBV14; j_gene: TRBJ2-5; d_gene: NA; abundance: NA; CDR3aa: CASSLDDRHKETQYF; CDR3nt: TGTGCCAGCAGCTTAGACGACAGGCATAAAGAGACCCAGTACTTC
v_gene: TRBV7-9; j_gene: TRBJ2-7; d_gene: TRBD1; abundance: NA; CDR3aa: CASSTRQGYEQYF; CDR3nt: TGTGCCAGCAGCACGAGACAGGGCTACGAGCAGTACTTC
v_gene: TRBV6-1; j_gene: TRBJ1-3; d_gene: TRBD1; abundance: once; CDR3aa: CAGRQGSGNTIYF; CDR3nt: TGTGCCGGCCGACAGGGATCTGGAAACACCATATATTTT
v_gene: TRBV7-9; j_gene: TRBJ1-4; d_gene: NA; abundance: NA; CDR3aa: CASSLEGRSEKLFF; CDR3nt: TGTGCCAGCAGCTTAGAGGGGCGATCTGAAAAACTGTTTTTT
v_gene: TRBV27; j_gene: TRBJ2-3; d_gene: NA; abundance: NA; CDR3aa: CASSLYSGVRTDTQYF; CDR3nt: TGTGCCAGCAGTTTATATTCCGGGGTCCGCACAGATACGCAGTATTTT
v_gene: TRBV19; j_gene: TRBJ1-2; d_gene: TRBD1; abundance: NA; CDR3aa: CASSSGTGDLGYTF; CDR3nt: TGTGCCAGTAGTAGCGGGACAGGGGATTTAGGCTACACCTTC
v_gene: TRBV4-1; j_gene: TRBJ1-4; d_gene: NA; abundance: NA; CDR3aa: CASSQDRPRRGEKLFF; CDR3nt: TGCGCCAGCAGCCAAGATCGCCCGAGGCGAGGTGAAAAACTGTTTTTT
v_gene: TRBV5-1; j_gene: TRBJ1-1; d_gene: NA; abundance: NA; CDR3aa: CASSADTDTEAFF; CDR3nt: TGCGCCAGCAGCGCGGACACGGACACTGAAGCTTTCTTT
v_gene: TRBV18; j_gene: TRBJ2-5; d_gene: TRBD1; abundance: NA; CDR3aa: CASSLGGQGLLETQYF; CDR3nt: TGTGCCAGCTCACTCGGAGGACAGGGACTCCTAGAGACCCAGTACTTC
v_gene: TRBV28; j_gene: TRBJ1-2; d_gene: NA; abundance: NA; CDR3aa: CASSLFPTNYGYTF; CDR3nt: TGTGCCAGCAGTTTATTCCCTACTAACTATGGCTACACCTTC
v_gene: TRBV6-5; j_gene: TRBJ1-1; d_gene: NA; abundance: NA; CDR3aa: CASSSRGTEAFF; CDR3nt: TGTGCCAGCAGTTCTCGGGGCACTGAAGCTTTCTTT
v_gene: TRBV7-9; j_gene: TRBJ1-4; d_gene: NA; abundance: NA; CDR3aa: CASTTELPGAGNEKLFF; CDR3nt: TGTGCCAGCACCACCGAACTCCCAGGGGCTGGCAATGAAAAACTGTTTTTT
v_gene: TRBV4-1; j_gene: TRBJ2-5; d_gene: TRBD2; abundance: NA; CDR3aa: CASSQEARTSGGRFQETQYF; CDR3nt: TGCGCCAGCAGCCAAGAAGCCCGGACTAGCGGGGGGCGATTTCAAGAGACCCAGTACTTC
v_gene: TRBV5-4; j_gene: TRBJ2-2; d_gene: TRBD2; abundance: NA; CDR3aa: CASSQGLAGVGSTGELFF; CDR3nt: TGTGCCAGCAGCCAGGGACTAGCGGGAGTTGGGAGCACCGGGGAGCTGTTTTTT
v_gene: TRBV27; j_gene: TRBJ2-1; d_gene: TRBD2; abundance: once; CDR3aa: CASSSPSGSLNEQFF; CDR3nt: TGTGCCAGCAGTTCCCCTAGCGGGAGTTTGAATGAGCAGTTCTTC
v_gene: TRBV10-2; j_gene: TRBJ2-2; d_gene: TRBD2; abundance: NA; CDR3aa: CASTRRGGTGELFF; CDR3nt: TGCGCCAGCACTCGCCGGGGGGGCACCGGGGAGCTGTTTTTT
v_gene: TRBV5-5; j_gene: TRBJ1-4; d_gene: TRBD1; abundance: once; CDR3aa: CASATPGGDEKLFF; CDR3nt: TGTGCCAGCGCTACCCCAGGGGGTGATGAAAAACTGTTTTTT
v_gene: TRBV29-1; j_gene: TRBJ1-3; d_gene: NA; abundance: once; CDR3aa: CSADTGIGNTIYF; CDR3nt: TGCAGCGCTGATACAGGGATTGGAAACACCATATATTTT
v_gene: TRBV6-5; j_gene: TRBJ1-3; d_gene: NA; abundance: NA; CDR3aa: CASSRDISGNTIYF; CDR3nt: TGTGCCAGCAGCCGTGACATCTCTGGAAACACCATATATTTT
v_gene: TRBV30; j_gene: TRBJ2-5; d_gene: NA; abundance: once; CDR3aa: CAWSPPVGRPETQYF; CDR3nt: TGTGCCTGGAGTCCTCCTGTGGGGCGCCCAGAGACCCAGTACTTC
v_gene: TRBV29-1; j_gene: TRBJ2-7; d_gene: NA; abundance: NA; CDR3aa: CSVGERAEQYF; CDR3nt: TGCAGCGTTGGAGAGAGGGCCGAGCAGTACTTC
v_gene: TRBV11-2; j_gene: TRBJ1-2; d_gene: TRBD1; abundance: NA; CDR3aa: CASSLYTGGYGYTF; CDR3nt: TGTGCCAGCAGCTTATACACAGGGGGCTATGGCTACACCTTC
v_gene: TRBV5-1; j_gene: TRBJ2-3; d_gene: TRBD2; abundance: NA; CDR3aa: CASSLKRGTSTDTQYF; CDR3nt: TGCGCCAGCAGCCTAAAGCGGGGTACTAGCACAGATACGCAGTATTTT
v_gene: TRBV9; j_gene: TRBJ1-2; d_gene: NA; abundance: NA; CDR3aa: CASSPDLTGGYTF; CDR3nt: TGTGCCAGCAGCCCCGATTTGACGGGTGGCTACACCTTC
v_gene: TRBV9; j_gene: TRBJ2-3; d_gene: NA; abundance: NA; CDR3aa: CASSGLVDTQYF; CDR3nt: TGTGCCAGCAGCGGACTAGTGGATACGCAGTATTTT
v_gene: TRBV18; j_gene: TRBJ1-2; d_gene: NA; abundance: few; CDR3aa: CASSPQKTDSYGYTF; CDR3nt: TGTGCCAGCTCCCCACAGAAAACGGACAGCTATGGCTACACCTTC
v_gene: TRBV28; j_gene: TRBJ2-7; d_gene: TRBD1; abundance: NA; CDR3aa: CASSYIRDRGGYEQYF; CDR3nt: TGTGCCAGCAGTTATATACGGGACAGGGGAGGTTACGAGCAGTACTTC
v_gene: TRBV11-1; j_gene: TRBJ2-7; d_gene: NA; abundance: NA; CDR3aa: CASSLSVHEQYF; CDR3nt: TGTGCCAGCAGCTTATCGGTCCACGAGCAGTACTTC
v_gene: TRBV5-4; j_gene: TRBJ2-2; d_gene: NA; abundance: NA; CDR3aa: CASSLGRNANTGELFF; CDR3nt: TGTGCCAGCAGCTTGGGGCGGAATGCGAACACCGGGGAGCTGTTTTTT
v_gene: TRBV7-2; j_gene: TRBJ2-3; d_gene: TRBD2; abundance: NA; CDR3aa: CASSPRFGGASADTQYF; CDR3nt: TGTGCCAGCAGCCCAAGGTTCGGGGGGGCAAGCGCAGATACGCAGTATTTT
v_gene: TRBV19; j_gene: TRBJ1-5; d_gene: TRBD1; abundance: NA; CDR3aa: CASSPQGAQDQPQHF; CDR3nt: TGTGCCAGTAGTCCACAGGGGGCGCAAGATCAGCCCCAGCATTTT
v_gene: TRBV2; j_gene: TRBJ2-2; d_gene: NA; abundance: NA; CDR3aa: CASSGTPNTGELFF; CDR3nt: TGTGCCAGCTCCGGGACACCGAACACCGGGGAGCTGTTTTTT